This T cell receptor (beta chain) was captured by sequencing in a study of cytomegalovirus exposure and HLA in healthy donors. The germline CDR1 and CDR2 sequences are LNHDA and SQIVND (reference sequence). With 5 bases clipped from V and 5 bases from J, the junction kept 8 bases outside the gene matches. The CDR3 contains 15 residues. PCR was performed using 60 Vbeta and 13 Jbeta primers. The protocol was immunoSEQ multiplex PCR, while the TCRdb copy is restricted to in-frame clones and leaves out a portion. This sample has roughly 180,000 clones, with around 75% found just once. Sequencing was done on a sample of PBMCs. The genes are TRBV19 and TRBJ2-1; 8 bases line up with TRBD2. This receptor was identified in a male donor in good health and CMV-seronegative. In nucleotides, the CDR3 is TGTGCCAGTAGTGTCGGGACTAGGGGGGACAATGAGCAGTTCTTC. Translation gives CASSVGTRGDNEQFF.